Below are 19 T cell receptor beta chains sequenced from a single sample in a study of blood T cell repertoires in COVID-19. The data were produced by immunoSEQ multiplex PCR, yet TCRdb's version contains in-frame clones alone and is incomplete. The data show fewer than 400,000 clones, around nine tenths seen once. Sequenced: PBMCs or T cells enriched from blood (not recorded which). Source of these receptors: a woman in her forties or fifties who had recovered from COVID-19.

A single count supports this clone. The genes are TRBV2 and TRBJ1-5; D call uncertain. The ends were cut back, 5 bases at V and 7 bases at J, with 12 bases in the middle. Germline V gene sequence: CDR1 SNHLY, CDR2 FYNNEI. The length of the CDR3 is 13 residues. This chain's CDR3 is CASSSGVLQPQHF. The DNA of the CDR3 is TGTGCCAGCAGTAGCGGGGTCTTACAGCCCCAGCATTTT.

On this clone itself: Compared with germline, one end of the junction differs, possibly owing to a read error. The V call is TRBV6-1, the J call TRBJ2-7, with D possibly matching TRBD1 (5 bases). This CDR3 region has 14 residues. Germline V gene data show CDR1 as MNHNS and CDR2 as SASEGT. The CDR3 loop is CASRDRRSSYEQYF. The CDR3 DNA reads TGTGCCAGCCGTGACAGAAGGAGCTCCTACGAGCAGTACTTC.

The CDR3: CASSKITWTEYFSYNEQFF. DNA for the CDR3: TGTGCCAGCAGCAAGATAACCTGGACAGAATATTTCTCCTACAATGAGCAGTTCTTC. The chain uses TRBV5-6 and TRBJ2-1, with D possibly being TRBD1 (6 bases). Germline assignment: CDR1 SGHDT and CDR2 YYEEEE. Trimming cost V 4 bases and J 0 bases, with 23 bases left between them. The CDR3 has 19 amino acids.

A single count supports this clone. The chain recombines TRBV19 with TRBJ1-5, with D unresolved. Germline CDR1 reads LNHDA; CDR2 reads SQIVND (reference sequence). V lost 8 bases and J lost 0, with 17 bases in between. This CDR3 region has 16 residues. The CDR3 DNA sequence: TGTGCCAGTCTAGGGCGGACTACATATAGCAATCAGCCCCAGCATTTT. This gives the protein CASLGRTTYSNQPQHF.

The CDR3 DNA follows: TGTGCCAGTAGTAACAGGGGAACTGAAGCTTTCTTT. Its protein is CASSNRGTEAFF. The chain joins TRBV19 to TRBJ1-1; the match to TRBD1 covers 7 bases. Trimming took 4 bases from V and 5 from J; bases not matched to a gene: 1. This CDR3 is built from 12 residues. Germline lookup yields CDR1 LNHDA and CDR2 SQIVND (reference sequence).

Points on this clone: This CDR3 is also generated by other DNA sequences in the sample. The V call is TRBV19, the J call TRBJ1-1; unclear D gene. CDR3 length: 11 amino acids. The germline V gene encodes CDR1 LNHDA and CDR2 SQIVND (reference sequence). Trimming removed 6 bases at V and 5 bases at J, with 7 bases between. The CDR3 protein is CASSFRTEAFF. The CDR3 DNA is TGTGCCAGTAGCTTCCGGACTGAAGCTTTCTTT. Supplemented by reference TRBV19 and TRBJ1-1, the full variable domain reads DGGITQSPKYLFRKEGQNVTLSCEQNLNHDAMYWYRQDPGQGLRLIYYSQIVNDFQKGDIAEGYSVSREKKESFPLTVTSAQKNPTAFYLCASSFRTEAFFGQGTRLTVV.

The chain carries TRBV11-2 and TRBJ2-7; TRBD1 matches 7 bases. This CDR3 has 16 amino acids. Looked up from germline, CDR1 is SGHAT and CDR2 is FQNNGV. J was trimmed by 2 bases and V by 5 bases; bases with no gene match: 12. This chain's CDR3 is CASSMAAGTVAYEQYF. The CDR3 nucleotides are TGTGCCAGCAGCATGGCAGCTGGGACAGTTGCCTACGAGCAGTACTTC.

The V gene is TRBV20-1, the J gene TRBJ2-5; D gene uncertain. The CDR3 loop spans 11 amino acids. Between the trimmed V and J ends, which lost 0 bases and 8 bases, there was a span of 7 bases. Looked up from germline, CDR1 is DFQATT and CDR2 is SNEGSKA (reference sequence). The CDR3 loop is CSARDQATQYF. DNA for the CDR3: TGCAGTGCTAGAGATCAGGCTACCCAGTACTTC.

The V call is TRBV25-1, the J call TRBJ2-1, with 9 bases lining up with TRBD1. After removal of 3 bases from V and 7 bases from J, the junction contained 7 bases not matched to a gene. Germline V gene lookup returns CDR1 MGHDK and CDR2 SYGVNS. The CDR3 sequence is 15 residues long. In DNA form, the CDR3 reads TGTGCCAGCAGTGACGGGACAGGGTATAGAAATGAGCAGTTCTTC. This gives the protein CASSDGTGYRNEQFF.

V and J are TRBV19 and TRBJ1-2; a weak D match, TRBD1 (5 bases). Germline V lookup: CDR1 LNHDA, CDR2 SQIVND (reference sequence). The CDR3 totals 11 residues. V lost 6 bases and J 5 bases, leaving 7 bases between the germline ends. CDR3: CASSREYGYTF. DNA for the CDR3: TGTGCCAGTAGCAGGGAATATGGCTACACCTTC.

The CDR3 is CASPDSNSEKLFF. The CDR3 DNA is TGTGCCAGCCCCGACAGCAACTCCGAAAAACTGTTTTTT. The chain has TRBV6-5 and TRBJ1-4, with D tentatively TRBD1 (5 bases). V was pared by 8 bases and J by 8 bases, with 15 bases between. In germline, CDR1 is MNHEY, CDR2 SVGAGI. CDR3 length: 13 amino acids.

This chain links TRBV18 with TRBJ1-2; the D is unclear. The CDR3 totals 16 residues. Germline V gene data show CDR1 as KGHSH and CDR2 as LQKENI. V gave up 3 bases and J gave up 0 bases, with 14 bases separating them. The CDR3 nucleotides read TGTGCCAGCTCACCGGGATTAAGGGAGACTAACTATGGCTACACCTTC. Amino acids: CASSPGLRETNYGYTF.

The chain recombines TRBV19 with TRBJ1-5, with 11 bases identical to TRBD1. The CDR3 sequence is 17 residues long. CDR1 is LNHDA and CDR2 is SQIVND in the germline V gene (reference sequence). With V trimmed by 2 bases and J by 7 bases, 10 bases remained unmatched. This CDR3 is CASSIRGGTGGSQPQHF. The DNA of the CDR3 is TGTGCCAGTAGTATAAGGGGCGGGACAGGGGGGTCACAGCCCCAGCATTTT.

CDR3 amino acids: CASSVAGQVNTEAFF. The CDR3 coding sequence is TGTGCCAGCAGCGTAGCGGGACAAGTAAACACTGAAGCTTTCTTT. The chain combines TRBV9 with TRBJ1-1, with D perhaps matching TRBD1 (6 bases). Germline assignment: CDR1 SGDLS and CDR2 YYNGEE. V gave up 0 bases and J gave up 2 bases, with 11 bases separating them. The CDR3 has 15 residues.

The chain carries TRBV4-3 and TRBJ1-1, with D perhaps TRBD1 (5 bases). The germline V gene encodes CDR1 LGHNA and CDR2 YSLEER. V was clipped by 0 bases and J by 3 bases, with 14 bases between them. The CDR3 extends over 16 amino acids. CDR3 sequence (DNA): TGCGCCAGCAGCCAAGATCTTAGGGGCTGGTACACTGAAGCTTTCTTT. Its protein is CASSQDLRGWYTEAFF.

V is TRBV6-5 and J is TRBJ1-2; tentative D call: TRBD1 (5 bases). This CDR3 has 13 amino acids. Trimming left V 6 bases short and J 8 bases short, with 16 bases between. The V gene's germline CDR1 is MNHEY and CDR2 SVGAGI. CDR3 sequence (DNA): TGTGCCAGCAGCCACGGGGGGGAATACGGCTACACCTTC. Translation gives CASSHGGEYGYTF.

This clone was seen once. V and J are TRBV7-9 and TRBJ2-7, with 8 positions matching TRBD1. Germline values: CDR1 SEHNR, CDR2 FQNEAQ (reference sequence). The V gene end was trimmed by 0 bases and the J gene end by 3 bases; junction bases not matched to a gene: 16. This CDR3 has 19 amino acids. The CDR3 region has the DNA TGTGCCAGCAGCTTAGCTTACTCCAAACCGGGACAGGAGCTCTACGAGCAGTACTTC. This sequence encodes CASSLAYSKPGQELYEQYF.

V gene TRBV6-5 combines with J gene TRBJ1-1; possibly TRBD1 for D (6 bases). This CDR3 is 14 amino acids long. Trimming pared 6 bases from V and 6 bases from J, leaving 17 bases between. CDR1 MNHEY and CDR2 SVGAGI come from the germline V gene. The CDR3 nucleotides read TGTGCCAGCAGGTCGACAGGAAGGGGTGCTGAAGCTTTCTTT. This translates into CASRSTGRGAEAFF.

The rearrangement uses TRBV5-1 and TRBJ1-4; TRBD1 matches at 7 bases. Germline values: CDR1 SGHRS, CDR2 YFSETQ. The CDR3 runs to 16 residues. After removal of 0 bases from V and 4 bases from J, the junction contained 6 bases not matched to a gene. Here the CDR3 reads CASSLAQGGNNEKLFF. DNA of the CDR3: TGCGCCAGCAGCTTGGCGCAGGGGGGCAATAATGAAAAACTGTTTTTT.